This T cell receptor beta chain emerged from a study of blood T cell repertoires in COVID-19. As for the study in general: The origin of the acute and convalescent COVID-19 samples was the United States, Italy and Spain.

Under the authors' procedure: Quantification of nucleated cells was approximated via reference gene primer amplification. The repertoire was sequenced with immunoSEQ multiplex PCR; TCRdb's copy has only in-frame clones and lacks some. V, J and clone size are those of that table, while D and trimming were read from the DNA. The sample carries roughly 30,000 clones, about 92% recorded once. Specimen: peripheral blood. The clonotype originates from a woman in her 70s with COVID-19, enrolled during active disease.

DNA of the CDR3: TGTGCCGCGGACGATTCTAGCGGCAGCACCGGGGAGCTGTTTTTT. Protein sequence: CAADDSSGSTGELFF. The V call is TRBV2, the J call TRBJ2-2, with 7 positions matching TRBD2. Trimming cost V 11 bases and J 4 bases; bases outside gene matches: 13. The CDR3 sequence is 15 residues long. Germline CDR1 and CDR2: SNHLY and FYNNEI.